This TCR beta chain was identified in a study of blood T cell repertoires in COVID-19. Study as a whole: Collection of acute and convalescent COVID-19 samples took place in the United States, Italy and Spain. T cells, B-cell-depleted T cells, or PBMCs supplied cDNA or gDNA.

The trim removed 5 bases at V and 3 bases at J, leaving 2 bases unmatched. This CDR3 is built from 15 residues. Germline lookup yields CDR1 MNHEY and CDR2 SVGAGI. Sequencing used immunoSEQ multiplex PCR; TCRdb keeps in-frame clones, though not all of them. Of 250,000 to 350,000 clones listed, roughly 86% are singletons. Sample: peripheral blood. This TCR was recovered from a woman between 50 and 59 years old who had recovered from COVID-19. The V gene is TRBV6-5, the J gene TRBJ2-1; 12 bases are shared with TRBD2. As DNA, the CDR3 is TGTGCCAGCAGTCCGGGACTAGCGGGCTACAATGAGCAGTTCTTC. Translated: CASSPGLAGYNEQFF.